A single sample is the source of the 8 T cell receptor beta chains below, sequenced in a study of CD8+ T cells in alopecia areata. RNA was isolated and reverse transcribed to cDNA, the sequencing template. Profiling relied on immunoSEQ multiplex PCR, and the TCRdb table lists in-frame clones only, not all of them. The data hold some 120,000 clones, with roughly 58% observed a single time. This material consisted of CD4+ T cells sorted from blood, taken at week 0. Every receptor here comes from a human donor with alopecia areata.

This chain joins TRBV7-2 and TRBJ2-5; 7 bases line up with TRBD2. This CDR3 region has 15 residues. Germline V gene sequence: CDR1 SGHTA, CDR2 FQGNSA. The V gene end was trimmed by 2 bases and the J gene end by 4 bases; junction bases not matched to a gene: 7. The CDR3 sequence is CASSLTNGRGETQYF. The DNA for the CDR3 is TGTGCCAGCAGCTTAACGAATGGGAGGGGAGAGACCCAGTACTTC. Drawing the rest from reference TRBV7-2 and TRBJ2-5, the complete variable domain is GAGVSQSPSNKVTEKGKDVELRCDPISGHTALYWYRQSLGQGLEFLIYFQGNSAPDKSGLPSDRFSAERTGGSVSTLTIQRTQQEDSAVYLCASSLTNGRGETQYFGPGTRLLVL.

This chain connects TRBV9 to TRBJ2-3; D not certain. The CDR3 consists of 15 residues. Germline loops: CDR1 SGDLS, CDR2 YYNGEE. The V gene lost 3 bases and the J gene lost 1 base, with 12 bases spanning the gap. CDR3 loop: CASSAKATGTDTQYF. For the CDR3, the DNA is TGTGCCAGCAGCGCCAAGGCGACGGGCACAGATACGCAGTATTTT. Filled out from reference TRBV9 and TRBJ2-3, the complete variable domain reads DSGVTQTPKHLITATGQRVTLRCSPRSGDLSVYWYQQSLDQGLQFLIQYYNGEERAKGNILERFSAQQFPDLHSELNLSSLELGDSALYFCASSAKATGTDTQYFGPGTRLTVL.

The rearrangement uses TRBV9 and TRBJ1-2, with D possibly TRBD1 on 6 matching bases. Trimming pared 4 bases from V and 11 bases from J, leaving 12 bases between. Per the germline V gene, CDR1 is SGDLS and CDR2 is YYNGEE. This CDR3 spans 11 amino acids. CDR3 DNA sequence: TGTGCCAGCAGCCGGGACACCAAGTACACCTTC. This sequence encodes CASSRDTKYTF.

This clone showed up just a few times. This chain links TRBV5-5 with TRBJ1-1, with TRBD1 as a possible D gene (6 bases). The CDR3 runs to 15 residues. Germline CDR1 SGHKS, CDR2 YYEKEE (reference sequence). Between the trimmed V and J ends, which lost 1 base and 7 bases, there was a span of 17 bases. Written as DNA, the CDR3 is TGTGCCAGCAGCTTGAGAAGCGGAACAGGGCTTGAAGCTTTCTTT. Amino acids: CASSLRSGTGLEAFF.

The gene calls are TRBV29-1 and TRBJ1-2; 8 bases align to TRBD1. The V gene end was trimmed by 7 bases and the J gene end by 8 bases; junction bases not matched to a gene: 6. The CDR3 runs to 11 residues. Germline-derived CDR1 and CDR2 are SQVTM and ANQGSEA. This CDR3 reads CSGRQGNGYTF. CDR3 nucleotides: TGCAGCGGGAGACAGGGGAACGGCTACACCTTC.

This clone was observed once. The chain joins TRBV5-6 to TRBJ2-6; no clear D. Germline V gene sequence: CDR1 SGHDT, CDR2 YYEEEE. Trimming removed 0 bases from V and 3 bases from J, with 4 bases in between. The CDR3 covers 14 residues. CDR3 region: CASSLGSGANVLTF. The CDR3 DNA follows: TGTGCCAGCAGCTTGGGTAGTGGGGCCAACGTCCTGACTTTC.

The chain recombines TRBV6-5 with TRBJ2-3; maybe TRBD1 (7 bases). Germline V gene sequence: CDR1 MNHEY, CDR2 SVGAGI. V lost 6 bases to trimming and J lost 4 bases, with 17 bases between them. The CDR3 runs 15 residues. CDR3 coding DNA: TGTGCCAGCAGGTCCCTAGACAGGGAGGCAGATACGCAGTATTTT. Protein: CASRSLDREADTQYF.

The CDR3 loop reads CASRGAQGRDEKLFF. As DNA, the CDR3 is TGTGCCAGCAGGGGAGCGCAGGGAAGGGATGAAAAACTGTTTTTT. This chain joins TRBV2 and TRBJ1-4; tentative D call: TRBD1 (5 bases). V gave up 6 bases and J gave up 6 bases, with 17 bases separating them. This CDR3 contains 15 residues. The germline V gene encodes CDR1 SNHLY and CDR2 FYNNEI. The variable domain in full, completed from reference TRBV2 and TRBJ1-4, reads EPEVTQTPSHQVTQMGQEVILRCVPISNHLYFYWYRQILGQKVEFLVSFYNNEISEKSEIFDDQFSVERPDGSNFTLKIRSTKLEDSAMYFCASRGAQGRDEKLFFGSGTQLSVL.